These 16 T cell receptor beta chains were sequenced from one sample in a study of T-cell memory formation after mild COVID-19. TCRdb reanalysed the 5' RACE reads using MiXCR and keeps one entry per CDR3 protein. The sample shows 450,000 to 650,000 distinct CDR3 sequences, around 21% of them seen only once. The sequenced material came from PBMCs or a T cell subset sorted from them (not recorded which). The source is an adult woman who had mild COVID-19 (a few samples of this study predate the infection). Cell type and time point are not known.

This chain connects TRBV7-2 to TRBJ1-6; possibly TRBD1 for D (6 bases). The germline V gene encodes CDR1 SGHTA and CDR2 FQGNSA. V lost 1 base and J 5 bases, leaving 9 bases between the germline ends. The CDR3 contains 15 residues. This chain's CDR3 is CASSLGGTHNSPLHF. In nucleotides, the CDR3 is TGTGCCAGCAGCTTAGGAGGGACACATAATTCACCCCTCCACTTT.

V gene TRBV2 combines with J gene TRBJ2-3; D unclear. CDR3 length: 14 residues. Germline values: CDR1 SNHLY, CDR2 FYNNEI. Trimming left V 8 bases short and J 0 bases short, with 12 bases between. The CDR3 sequence: CASLSLISTDTQYF. CDR3 bases: TGTGCCAGCCTTAGTCTTATTAGCACAGATACGCAGTATTTT.

This clonotype appeared a few times. The CDR3 nucleotides are TGTGCCAGCAGCTCGACAGGGTCAGATACGCAGTATTTT. This translates into CASSSTGSDTQYF. The J gene is TRBJ2-3, the V gene TRBV7-2; 7 bases are shared with TRBD1. The CDR3 sequence is 13 residues long. Germline CDR1 and CDR2: SGHTA and FQGNSA. Trimming took 4 bases from V and 4 from J; bases not matched to a gene: 2.

This clonotype came up a few times. This rearrangement joins TRBV4-2 to TRBJ2-7; TRBD2 matches at 7 bases. J was trimmed by 5 bases and V by 2 bases; bases with no gene match: 9. The length of the CDR3 is 15 residues. Germline lookup yields CDR1 LGHNA and CDR2 YNFKEQ. The CDR3, as DNA: TGTGCCAGCAGCCAAAGGGAGGGGTTTAGGGACGAGCAGTACTTC. This encodes CASSQREGFRDEQYF.

The chain has TRBV30 and TRBJ2-7; TRBD2 matches at 10 bases. Germline V lookup: CDR1 GTSNPN, CDR2 SVGIG (reference sequence). This CDR3 has 15 amino acids. Trimming cost V 2 bases and J 1 base; bases outside gene matches: 5. CDR3 protein: CAWSSPGLASYEQYF. The DNA of the CDR3 is TGTGCCTGGAGTTCTCCGGGACTAGCGTCCTACGAGCAGTACTTC.

This clonotype was detected a few times. The chain carries TRBV28 and TRBJ2-3; 7 positions match TRBD2. CDR1 and CDR2 from the germline V gene are MDHEN and SYDVKM. V shed 5 bases, J shed 4 bases, and the junction held 9 bases outside the gene matches. This CDR3 has 15 residues. CDR3 sequence: CASSVIREDADTQYF. The CDR3 DNA is TGTGCCAGCAGTGTTATCCGGGAGGACGCAGATACGCAGTATTTT.

The chain uses TRBV7-3 and TRBJ2-3; the D gene is possibly TRBD2 (6 bases). Germline-derived CDR1 and CDR2 are SGHTA and FQGTGA. Trimming cost V 1 base and J 0 bases, with 8 bases left between them. The CDR3 is 15 amino acids. CDR3 amino acids: CASSLSGVSTDTQYF. CDR3 nucleotide sequence: TGTGCCAGCAGCTTAAGCGGGGTGAGCACAGATACGCAGTATTTT.

This clonotype was found many times. CDR3 loop: CAWMHGGLGGYTF. The CDR3 DNA reads as TGTGCCTGGATGCATGGGGGTTTGGGAGGCTACACCTTC. The chain is built from TRBV30 and TRBJ1-2, with a tentative D call TRBD1 (5 bases). This CDR3 is built from 13 residues. Germline V gene sequence: CDR1 GTSNPN, CDR2 SVGIG (reference sequence). Trimming left V 4 bases short and J 8 bases short, with 17 bases between.

The CDR3 protein is CATSSVGTEAEAFF. Here the CDR3 DNA reads TGTGCCACCAGCAGCGTAGGGACAGAGGCTGAAGCTTTCTTT. The chain uses TRBV15 and TRBJ1-1, with TRBD1 matching over 7 bases. Germline-derived CDR1 and CDR2 are LNHNV and YYDKDF (reference sequence). This CDR3 is built from 14 residues. V lost 3 bases and J lost 6; bases outside the gene matches: 7.

The chain links TRBV14 to TRBJ1-2, with D unresolved. The ends were cut back, 1 base at V and 7 bases at J, with 10 bases in the middle. Germline V gives CDR1 SGHDN, CDR2 FVKESK. The CDR3 spans 13 residues. This chain's CDR3 is CASSQVTAGGYTF. CDR3 sequence (DNA): TGTGCCAGCAGCCAAGTAACAGCGGGTGGCTACACCTTC.

The V gene is TRBV5-6, the J gene TRBJ2-7; 7 positions match TRBD1. The CDR3 is 14 residues long. CDR1 SGHDT and CDR2 YYEEEE come from the germline V gene. The trim removed 5 bases at V and 7 bases at J, leaving 12 bases unmatched. CDR3 loop: CASRQTGTVDEQYF. DNA of the CDR3: TGTGCCAGCAGACAAACCGGGACAGTCGATGAGCAGTACTTC.

This clonotype was seen a few times. J is TRBJ2-7 and V is TRBV15; 13 bases map to TRBD2. Trimming at V came to 5 bases and at J to 4 bases, leaving 2 bases not matched to a gene. The CDR3 runs 14 residues. The germline V gene has CDR1 LNHNV and CDR2 YYDKDF (reference sequence). Written as DNA, the CDR3 is TGTGCCACCAGCCCGGGACTAGCGGGGTACGAGCAGTACTTC. Translation gives CATSPGLAGYEQYF.

V gene TRBV6-5 combines with J gene TRBJ2-5; the D gene is possibly TRBD2 (6 bases). Deletions cut 2 bases from V and 9 bases from J, with 13 bases between. The germline CDR1 and CDR2 sequences are MNHEY and SVGAGI. The CDR3 loop spans 13 amino acids. The CDR3 spells CASSYGGMGPQYF. Written as DNA, the CDR3 is TGTGCCAGCAGTTACGGAGGGATGGGGCCCCAGTACTTC.

This clonotype came up a few times. V gene TRBV24-1 combines with J gene TRBJ2-5, with 16 bases lining up with TRBD2. CDR1 KGHDR and CDR2 SFDVKD come from the germline V gene. The length of the CDR3 is 20 residues. The ends lost 7 bases at V and 4 bases at J; junction bases unmatched: 17. CDR3 residues: CATSPAAGTSGGASRETQYF. The CDR3 DNA reads TGTGCCACCAGCCCCGCGGCCGGGACTAGCGGGGGGGCCTCCAGAGAGACCCAGTACTTC.

This clonotype occurred many times. The chain combines TRBV5-5 with TRBJ2-7, with D possibly TRBD2 on 5 matching bases. Trimming stripped 6 bases from V and 4 bases from J, with 17 bases between. This CDR3 has 14 amino acids. The germline gives CDR1 SGHKS, CDR2 YYEKEE (reference sequence). CDR3 protein: CASTPGYLGYEQYF. The CDR3 coding sequence is TGTGCCAGCACCCCGGGATACCTGGGGTACGAGCAGTACTTC.

In its sample, this clonotype was seen a few times. The chain recombines TRBV3-1 with TRBJ1-2; D is ambiguous. Looked up from germline, CDR1 is LGHDT and CDR2 is YNNKEL (reference sequence). V lost 1 base and J 4 bases, leaving 7 bases between the germline ends. The CDR3 runs to 13 residues. In DNA form, the CDR3 reads TGTGCCAGCAGCCAAGTTGCTGCCTATGGCTACACCTTC. Amino acids: CASSQVAAYGYTF.